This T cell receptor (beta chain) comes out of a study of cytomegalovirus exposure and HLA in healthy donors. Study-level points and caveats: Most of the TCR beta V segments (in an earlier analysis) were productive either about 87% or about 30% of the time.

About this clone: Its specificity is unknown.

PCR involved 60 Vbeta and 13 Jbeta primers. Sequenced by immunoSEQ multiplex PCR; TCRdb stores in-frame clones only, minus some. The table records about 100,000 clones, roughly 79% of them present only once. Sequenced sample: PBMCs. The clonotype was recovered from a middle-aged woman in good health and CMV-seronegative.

The CDR3 DNA reads as TGCGCCAGCAGCCAGGCAAGCGGGGCCCCCCAAGAGACCCAGTACTTC. Its protein product is CASSQASGAPQETQYF. The chain joins TRBV4-1 to TRBJ2-5; 7 nucleotides agree with TRBD2. The CDR3 runs 16 residues. The germline gives CDR1 MGHRA, CDR2 YSYEKL. V gave up 3 bases and J gave up 1 base; unmatched junction bases: 8.